This TCR beta chain appears in the sequencing data of a study of blood T cell repertoires in COVID-19. Authors' analysis steps: Reference gene primer amplification in the assay estimated nucleated cell counts. Method: immunoSEQ multiplex PCR; TCRdb's copy keeps in-frame clones and lacks some. That table furnishes V, J and clone size, whereas the DNA furnished D and trimming. The sample has roughly 60,000 clones, approximately 80% seen once. J gave up 0 bases and V 0 bases, and 1 base lay outside the gene matches. The CDR3 spans 15 residues. Germline V gene sequence: CDR1 SGHDN, CDR2 FVKESK. The chain recombines TRBV14 with TRBJ2-7; 8 bases are a match to TRBD1. This TCR came from a man aged 55 to 70 with acute or convalescent COVID-19. Material: peripheral blood. CDR3 sequence: CASSQDGQGSYEQYF. As DNA, the CDR3 is TGTGCCAGCAGCCAAGATGGACAGGGCTCCTACGAGCAGTACTTC.